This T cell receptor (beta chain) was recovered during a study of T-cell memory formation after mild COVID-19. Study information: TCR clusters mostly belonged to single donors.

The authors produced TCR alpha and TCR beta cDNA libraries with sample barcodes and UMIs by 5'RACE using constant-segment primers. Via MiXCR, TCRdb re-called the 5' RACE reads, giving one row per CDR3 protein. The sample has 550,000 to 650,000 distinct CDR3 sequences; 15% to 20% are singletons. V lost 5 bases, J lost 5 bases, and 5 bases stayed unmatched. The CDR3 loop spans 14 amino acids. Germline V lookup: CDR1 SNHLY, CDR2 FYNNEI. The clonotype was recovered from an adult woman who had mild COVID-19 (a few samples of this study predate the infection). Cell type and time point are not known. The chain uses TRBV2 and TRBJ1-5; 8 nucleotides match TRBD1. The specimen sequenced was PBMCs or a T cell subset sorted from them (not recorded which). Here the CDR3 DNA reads TGTGCCAGCAGTTTCGGACAGGGAGATCAGCCCCAGCATTTT. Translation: CASSFGQGDQPQHF.